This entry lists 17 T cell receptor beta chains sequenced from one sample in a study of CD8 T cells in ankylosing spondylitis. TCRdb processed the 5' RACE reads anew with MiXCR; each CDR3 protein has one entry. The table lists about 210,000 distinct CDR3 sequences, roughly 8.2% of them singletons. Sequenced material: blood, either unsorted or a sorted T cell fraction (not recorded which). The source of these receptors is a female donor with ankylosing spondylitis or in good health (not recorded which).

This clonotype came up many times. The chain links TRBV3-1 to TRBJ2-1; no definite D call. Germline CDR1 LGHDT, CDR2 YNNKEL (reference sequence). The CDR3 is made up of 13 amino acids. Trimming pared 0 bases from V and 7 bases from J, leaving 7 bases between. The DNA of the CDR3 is TGTGCCAGCAGCCAAGAAGTCTCTAATGAGCAGTTCTTC. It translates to CASSQEVSNEQFF.

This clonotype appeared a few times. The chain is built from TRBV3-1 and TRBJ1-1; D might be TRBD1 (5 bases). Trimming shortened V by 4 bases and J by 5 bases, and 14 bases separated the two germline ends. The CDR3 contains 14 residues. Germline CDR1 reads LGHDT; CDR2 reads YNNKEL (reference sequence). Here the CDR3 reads CASSRIGARTEAFF. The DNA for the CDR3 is TGTGCCAGCAGCCGCATCGGGGCGAGAACTGAAGCTTTCTTT.

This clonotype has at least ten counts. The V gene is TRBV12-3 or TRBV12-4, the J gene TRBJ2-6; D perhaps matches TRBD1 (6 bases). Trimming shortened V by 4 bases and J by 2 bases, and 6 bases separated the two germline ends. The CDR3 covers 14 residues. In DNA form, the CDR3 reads TGTGCCAGCAGTTGGGGGCCTGGGGCCAACGTCCTGACTTTC. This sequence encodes CASSWGPGANVLTF.

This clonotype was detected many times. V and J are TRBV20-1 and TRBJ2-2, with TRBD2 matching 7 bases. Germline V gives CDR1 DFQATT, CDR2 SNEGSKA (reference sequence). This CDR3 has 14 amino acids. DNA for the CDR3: TGCATGGCGGCTAGCGGACAATACACCGGGGAGCTGTTTTTT. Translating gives CMAASGQYTGELFF.

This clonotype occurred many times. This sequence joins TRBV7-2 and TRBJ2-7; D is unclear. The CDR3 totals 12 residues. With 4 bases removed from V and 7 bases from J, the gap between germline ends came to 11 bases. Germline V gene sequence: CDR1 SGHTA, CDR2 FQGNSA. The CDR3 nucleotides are TGTGCCAGCAGCTCTACCAATACGGAGCAGTACTTC. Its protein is CASSSTNTEQYF. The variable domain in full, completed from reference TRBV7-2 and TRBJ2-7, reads GAGVSQSPSNKVTEKGKDVELRCDPISGHTALYWYRQSLGQGLEFLIYFQGNSAPDKSGLPSDRFSAERTGGSVSTLTIQRTQQEDSAVYLCASSSTNTEQYFGPGTRLTVT.

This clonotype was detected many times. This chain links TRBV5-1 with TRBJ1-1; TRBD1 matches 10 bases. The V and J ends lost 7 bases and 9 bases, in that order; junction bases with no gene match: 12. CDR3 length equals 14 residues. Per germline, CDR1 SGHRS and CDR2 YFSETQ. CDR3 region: CASHPGQGDGQAFF. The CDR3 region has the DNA TGCGCCAGCCATCCTGGACAGGGGGACGGGCAAGCTTTCTTT.

The CDR3 is CASSPRVGRAQETQYF. DNA of the CDR3: TGTGCCAGCAGCCCTAGGGTCGGGAGGGCTCAAGAGACCCAGTACTTC. The chain links TRBV7-2 to TRBJ2-5; 8 bases agree with TRBD2. Unmatched junction bases numbered 10, after V lost 5 bases and J lost 2 bases. The germline CDR1 and CDR2 sequences are SGHTA and FQGNSA. CDR3 size: 16 residues.

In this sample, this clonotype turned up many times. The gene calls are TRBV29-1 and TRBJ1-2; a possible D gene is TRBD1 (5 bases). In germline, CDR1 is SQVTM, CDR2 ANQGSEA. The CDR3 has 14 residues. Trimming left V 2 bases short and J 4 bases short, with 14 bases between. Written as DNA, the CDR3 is TGCAGCGTTGAATTAGAGGTGGGGGGCTATGGCTACACCTTC. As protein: CSVELEVGGYGYTF.

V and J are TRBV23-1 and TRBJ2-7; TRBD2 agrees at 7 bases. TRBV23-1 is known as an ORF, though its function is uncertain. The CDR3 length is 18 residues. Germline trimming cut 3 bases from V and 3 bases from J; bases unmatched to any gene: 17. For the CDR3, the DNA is TGCGCCAGCAGTCATGCCCCCAAACTAGCGATCAGAGGCTACGAGCAGTACTTC. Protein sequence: CASSHAPKLAIRGYEQYF.

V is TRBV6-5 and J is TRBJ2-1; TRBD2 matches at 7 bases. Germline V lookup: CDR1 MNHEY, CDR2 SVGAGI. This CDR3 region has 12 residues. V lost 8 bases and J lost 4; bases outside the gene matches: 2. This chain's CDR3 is CASGGGYNEQFF. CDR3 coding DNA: TGTGCCAGCGGGGGGGGTTACAATGAGCAGTTCTTC.

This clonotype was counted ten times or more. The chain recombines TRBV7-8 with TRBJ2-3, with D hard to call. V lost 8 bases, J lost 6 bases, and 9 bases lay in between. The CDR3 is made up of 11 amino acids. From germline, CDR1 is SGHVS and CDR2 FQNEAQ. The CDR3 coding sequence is TGTGCCAGCGGGTGGCGGGATACGCAGTATTTT. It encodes CASGWRDTQYF.

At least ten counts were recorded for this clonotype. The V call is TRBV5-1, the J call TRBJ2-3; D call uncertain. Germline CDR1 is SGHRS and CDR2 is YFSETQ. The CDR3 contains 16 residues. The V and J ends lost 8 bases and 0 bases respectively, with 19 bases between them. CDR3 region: CASHRGQNPSTDTQYF. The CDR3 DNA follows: TGCGCCAGTCATAGAGGCCAAAACCCGAGCACAGATACGCAGTATTTT.

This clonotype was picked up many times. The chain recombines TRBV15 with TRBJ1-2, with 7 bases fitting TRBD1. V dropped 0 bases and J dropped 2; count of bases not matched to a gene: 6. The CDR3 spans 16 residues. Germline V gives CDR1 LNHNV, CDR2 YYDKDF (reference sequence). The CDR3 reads CATSRDLTGLNYGYTF. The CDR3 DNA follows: TGTGCCACCAGCAGAGATCTGACAGGGTTGAACTATGGCTACACCTTC.

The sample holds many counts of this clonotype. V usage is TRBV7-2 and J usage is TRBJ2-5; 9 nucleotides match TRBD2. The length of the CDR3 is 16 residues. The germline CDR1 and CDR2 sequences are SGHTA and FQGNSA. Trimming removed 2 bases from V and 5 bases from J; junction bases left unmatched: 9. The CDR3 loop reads CASSLRSAGGRETQYF. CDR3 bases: TGTGCCAGCAGCTTAAGGTCTGCGGGAGGGCGTGAGACCCAGTACTTC.

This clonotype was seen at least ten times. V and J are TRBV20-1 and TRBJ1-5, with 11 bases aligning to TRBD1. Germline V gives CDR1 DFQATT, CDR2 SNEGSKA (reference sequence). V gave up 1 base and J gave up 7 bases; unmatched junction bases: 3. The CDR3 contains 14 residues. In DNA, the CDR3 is TGCAGTGCTAGAGGGACAGGGGGCGCCCAGCCCCAGCATTTT. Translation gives CSARGTGGAQPQHF.

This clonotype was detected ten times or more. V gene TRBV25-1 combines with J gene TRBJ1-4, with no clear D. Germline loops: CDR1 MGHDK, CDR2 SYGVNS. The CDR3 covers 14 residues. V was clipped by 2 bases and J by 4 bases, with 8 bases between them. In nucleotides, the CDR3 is TGTGCCAGCAGTGAAACCAGCTTTAATGAAAAACTGTTTTTT. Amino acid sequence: CASSETSFNEKLFF. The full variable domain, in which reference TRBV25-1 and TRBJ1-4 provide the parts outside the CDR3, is EADIYQTPRYLVIGTGKKITLECSQTMGHDKMYWYQQDPGMELHLIHYSYGVNSTEKGDLSSESTVSRIRTEHFPLTLESARPSHTSQYLCASSETSFNEKLFFGSGTQLSVL.

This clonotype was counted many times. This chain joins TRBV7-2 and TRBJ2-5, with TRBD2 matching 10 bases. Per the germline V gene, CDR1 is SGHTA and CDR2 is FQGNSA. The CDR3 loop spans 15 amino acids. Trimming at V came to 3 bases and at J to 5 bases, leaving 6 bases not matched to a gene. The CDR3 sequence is CASSLPGTSEETQYF. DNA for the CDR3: TGTGCCAGCAGCTTGCCAGGGACTAGCGAGGAGACCCAGTACTTC.